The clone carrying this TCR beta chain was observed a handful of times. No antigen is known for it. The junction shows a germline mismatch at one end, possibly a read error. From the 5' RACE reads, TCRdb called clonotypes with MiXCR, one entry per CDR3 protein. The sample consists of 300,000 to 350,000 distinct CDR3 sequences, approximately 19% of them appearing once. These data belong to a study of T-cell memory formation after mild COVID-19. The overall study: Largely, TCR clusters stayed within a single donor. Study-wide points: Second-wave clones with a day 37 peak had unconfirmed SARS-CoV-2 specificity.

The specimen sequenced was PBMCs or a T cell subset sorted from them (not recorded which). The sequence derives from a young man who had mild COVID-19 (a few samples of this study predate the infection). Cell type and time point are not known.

This CDR3 reads CASSARTGRLLETQYF. DNA for the CDR3: TGTGCTAGCAGCGCGCGGACAGGGAGATTGCTTGAGACCCAGTACTTC. This chain joins TRBV7-7 and TRBJ2-5; 8 nucleotides line up with TRBD1. CDR1 is SSHAT, CDR2 FNYEAQ, per germline (reference sequence). This CDR3 is 16 amino acids long.